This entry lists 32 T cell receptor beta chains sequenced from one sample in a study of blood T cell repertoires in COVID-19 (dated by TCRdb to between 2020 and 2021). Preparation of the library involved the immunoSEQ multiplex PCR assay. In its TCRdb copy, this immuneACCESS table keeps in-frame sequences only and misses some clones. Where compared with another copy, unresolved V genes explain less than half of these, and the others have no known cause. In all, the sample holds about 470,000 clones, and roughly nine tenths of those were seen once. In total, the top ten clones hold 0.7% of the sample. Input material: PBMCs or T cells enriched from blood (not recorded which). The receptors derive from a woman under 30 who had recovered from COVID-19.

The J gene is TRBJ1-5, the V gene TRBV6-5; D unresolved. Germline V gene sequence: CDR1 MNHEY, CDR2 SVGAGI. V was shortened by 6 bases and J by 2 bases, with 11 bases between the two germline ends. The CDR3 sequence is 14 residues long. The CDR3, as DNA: TGTGCCAGCAGGAGGGTAATGGGCAATCAGCCCCAGCATTTT. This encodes CASRRVMGNQPQHF.

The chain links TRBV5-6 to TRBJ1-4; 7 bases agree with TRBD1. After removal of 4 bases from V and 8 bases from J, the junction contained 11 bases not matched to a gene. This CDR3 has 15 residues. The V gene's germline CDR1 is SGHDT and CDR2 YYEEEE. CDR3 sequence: CASSDSRQGGEKLFF. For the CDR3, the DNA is TGTGCCAGCAGCGACTCTAGACAGGGAGGAGAAAAACTGTTTTTT.

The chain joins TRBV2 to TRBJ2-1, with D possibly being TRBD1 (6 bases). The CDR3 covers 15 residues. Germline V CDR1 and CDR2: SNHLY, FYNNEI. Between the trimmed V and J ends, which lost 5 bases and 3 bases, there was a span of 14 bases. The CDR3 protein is CASSPLDRSYNEQFF. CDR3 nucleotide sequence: TGTGCCAGCAGTCCTCTGGACAGAAGCTACAATGAGCAGTTCTTC.

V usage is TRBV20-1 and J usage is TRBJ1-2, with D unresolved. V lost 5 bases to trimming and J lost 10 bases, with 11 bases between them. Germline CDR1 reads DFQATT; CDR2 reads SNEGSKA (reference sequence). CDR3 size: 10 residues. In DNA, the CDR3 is TGCAGTGCTCCTCTATCCGACTACACCTTC. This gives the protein CSAPLSDYTF.

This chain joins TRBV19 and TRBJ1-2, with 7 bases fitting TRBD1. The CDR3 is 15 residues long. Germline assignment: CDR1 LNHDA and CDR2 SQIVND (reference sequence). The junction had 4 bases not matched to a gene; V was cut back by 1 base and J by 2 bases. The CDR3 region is CASSIGGGKNYGYTF. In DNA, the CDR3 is TGTGCCAGTAGTATAGGAGGGGGCAAAAACTATGGCTACACCTTC.

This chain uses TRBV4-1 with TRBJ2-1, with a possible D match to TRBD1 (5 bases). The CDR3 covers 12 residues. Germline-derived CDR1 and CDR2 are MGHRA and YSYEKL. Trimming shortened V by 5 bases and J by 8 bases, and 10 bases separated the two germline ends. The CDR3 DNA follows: TGCGCCAGCAGCAAGGGGCAGGATGAGCAGTTCTTC. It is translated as CASSKGQDEQFF.

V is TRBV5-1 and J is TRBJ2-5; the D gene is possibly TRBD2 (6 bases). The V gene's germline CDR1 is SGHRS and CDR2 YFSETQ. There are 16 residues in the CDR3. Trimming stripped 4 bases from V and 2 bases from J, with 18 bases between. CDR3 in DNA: TGCGCCAGCAGCGCCCGCACCCCTAGCGAGCAAGAGACCCAGTACTTC. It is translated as CASSARTPSEQETQYF.

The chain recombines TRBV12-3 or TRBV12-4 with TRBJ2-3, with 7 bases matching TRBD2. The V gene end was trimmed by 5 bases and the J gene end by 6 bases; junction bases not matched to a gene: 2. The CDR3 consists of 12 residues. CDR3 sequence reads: CASSLGGDTQYF. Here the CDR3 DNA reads TGTGCCAGCAGTCTGGGGGGGGATACGCAGTATTTT.

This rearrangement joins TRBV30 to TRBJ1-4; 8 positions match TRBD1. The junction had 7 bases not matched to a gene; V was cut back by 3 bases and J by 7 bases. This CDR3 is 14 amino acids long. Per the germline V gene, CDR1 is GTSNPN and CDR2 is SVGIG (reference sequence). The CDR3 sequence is CAWRLLDRAEKLFF. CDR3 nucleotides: TGTGCCTGGAGACTGTTGGACAGGGCTGAAAAACTGTTTTTT.

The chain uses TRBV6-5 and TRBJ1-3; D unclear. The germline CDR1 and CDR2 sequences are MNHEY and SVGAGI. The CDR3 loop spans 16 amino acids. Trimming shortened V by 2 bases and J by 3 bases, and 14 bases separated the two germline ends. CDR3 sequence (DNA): TGTGCCAGCAGTTACAACAGAGAGGAGGATGGAAACACCATATATTTT. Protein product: CASSYNREEDGNTIYF.

The CDR3 DNA follows: TGTGCCAGCAGCTCTTATGACGGGGGACAGGGCACTGAAGCTTTCTTT. Translating gives CASSSYDGGQGTEAFF. This chain joins TRBV7-9 and TRBJ1-1; 9 nucleotides align to TRBD1. Trimming cost V 4 bases and J 4 bases; bases outside gene matches: 10. Germline values: CDR1 SEHNR, CDR2 FQNEAQ (reference sequence). The length of the CDR3 is 16 residues.

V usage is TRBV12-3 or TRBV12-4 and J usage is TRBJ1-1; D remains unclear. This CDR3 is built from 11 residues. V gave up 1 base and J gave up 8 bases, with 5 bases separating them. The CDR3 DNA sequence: TGTGCCAGCAGTTTAGGAGGAGAAGCTTTCTTT. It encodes CASSLGGEAFF.

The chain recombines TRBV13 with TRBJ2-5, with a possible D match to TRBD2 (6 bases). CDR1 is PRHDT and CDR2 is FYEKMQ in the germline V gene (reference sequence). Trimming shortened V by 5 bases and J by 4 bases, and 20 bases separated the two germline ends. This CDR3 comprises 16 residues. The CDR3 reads CASSLRETPFGETQYF. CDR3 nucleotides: TGTGCCAGCAGCCTCCGGGAGACCCCTTTTGGAGAGACCCAGTACTTC.

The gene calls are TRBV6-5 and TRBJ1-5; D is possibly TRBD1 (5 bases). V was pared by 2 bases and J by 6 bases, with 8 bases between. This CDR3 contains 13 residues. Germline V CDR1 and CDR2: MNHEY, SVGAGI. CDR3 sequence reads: CASSYGGGQPQHF. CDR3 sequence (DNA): TGTGCCAGCAGTTACGGGGGGGGTCAGCCCCAGCATTTT.

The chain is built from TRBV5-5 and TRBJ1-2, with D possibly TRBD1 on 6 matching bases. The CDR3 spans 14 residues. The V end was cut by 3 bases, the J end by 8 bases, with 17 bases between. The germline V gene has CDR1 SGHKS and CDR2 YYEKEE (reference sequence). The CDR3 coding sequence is TGTGCCAGCAGCTCAGGGGCATGGGTAGGAGGCTACACCTTC. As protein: CASSSGAWVGGYTF.

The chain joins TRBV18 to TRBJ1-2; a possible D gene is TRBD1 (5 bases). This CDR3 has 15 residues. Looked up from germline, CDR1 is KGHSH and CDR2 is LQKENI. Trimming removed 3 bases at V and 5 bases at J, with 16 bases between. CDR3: CASSPSGGVGYGYTF. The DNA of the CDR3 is TGTGCCAGCTCACCCTCCGGAGGGGTAGGGTATGGCTACACCTTC. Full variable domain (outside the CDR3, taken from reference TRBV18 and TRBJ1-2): NAGVMQNPRHLVRRRGQEARLRCSPMKGHSHVYWYRQLPEEGLKFMVYLQKENIIDESGMPKERFSAEFPKEGPSILRIQQVVRGDSAAYFCASSPSGGVGYGYTFGSGTRLTVV.

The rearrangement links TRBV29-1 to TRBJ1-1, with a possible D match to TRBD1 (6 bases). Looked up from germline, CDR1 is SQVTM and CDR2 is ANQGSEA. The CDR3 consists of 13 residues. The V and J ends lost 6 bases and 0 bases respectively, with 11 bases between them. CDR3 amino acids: CSVTGTLNTEAFF. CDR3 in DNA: TGCAGCGTAACCGGGACACTGAACACTGAAGCTTTCTTT. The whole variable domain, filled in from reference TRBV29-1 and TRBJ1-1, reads SAVISQKPSRDICQRGTSLTIQCQVDSQVTMMFWYRQQPGQSLTLIATANQGSEATYESGFVIDKFPISRPNLTFSTLTVSNMSPEDSSIYLCSVTGTLNTEAFFGQGTRLTVV.

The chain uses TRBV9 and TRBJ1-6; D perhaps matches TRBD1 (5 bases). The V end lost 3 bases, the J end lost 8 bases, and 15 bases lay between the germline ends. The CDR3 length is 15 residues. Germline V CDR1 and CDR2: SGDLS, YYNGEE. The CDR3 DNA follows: TGTGCCAGCAGCGCCTGGACGTCGGGGGATTCACCCCTCCACTTT. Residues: CASSAWTSGDSPLHF.

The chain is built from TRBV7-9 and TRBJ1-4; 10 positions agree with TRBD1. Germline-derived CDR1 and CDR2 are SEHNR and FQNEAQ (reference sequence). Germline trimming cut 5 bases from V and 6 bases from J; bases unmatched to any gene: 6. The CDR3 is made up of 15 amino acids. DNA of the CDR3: TGTGCCAGCAGCCCAGGGGACAGGGGAGATGAAAAACTGTTTTTT. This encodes CASSPGDRGDEKLFF.

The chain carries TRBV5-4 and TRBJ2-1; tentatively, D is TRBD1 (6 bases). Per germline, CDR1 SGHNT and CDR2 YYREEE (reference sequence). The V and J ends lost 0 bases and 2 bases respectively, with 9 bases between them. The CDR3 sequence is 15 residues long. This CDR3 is CASSLDGQPYNEQFF. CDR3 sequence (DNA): TGTGCCAGCAGCTTGGACGGACAGCCCTACAATGAGCAGTTCTTC.

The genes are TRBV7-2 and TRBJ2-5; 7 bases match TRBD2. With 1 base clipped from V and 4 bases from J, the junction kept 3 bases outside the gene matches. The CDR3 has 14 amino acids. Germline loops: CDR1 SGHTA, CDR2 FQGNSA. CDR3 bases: TGTGCCAGCAGCTTAGTAGGCGGGGGAGAGACCCAGTACTTC. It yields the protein CASSLVGGGETQYF.

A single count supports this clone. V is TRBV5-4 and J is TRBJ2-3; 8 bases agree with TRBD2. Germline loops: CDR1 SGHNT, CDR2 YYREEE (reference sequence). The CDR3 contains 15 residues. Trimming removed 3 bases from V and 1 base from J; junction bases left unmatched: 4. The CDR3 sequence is CASSSRAGGTDTQYF. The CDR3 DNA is TGTGCCAGCAGCTCAAGAGCGGGGGGCACAGATACGCAGTATTTT.

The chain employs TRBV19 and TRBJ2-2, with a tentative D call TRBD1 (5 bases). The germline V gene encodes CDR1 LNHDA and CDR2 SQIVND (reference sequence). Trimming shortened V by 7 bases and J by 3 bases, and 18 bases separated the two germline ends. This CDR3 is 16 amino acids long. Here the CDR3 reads CASKEGVRMDTGELFF. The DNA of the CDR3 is TGTGCCAGTAAGGAAGGGGTGCGGATGGACACCGGGGAGCTGTTTTTT.

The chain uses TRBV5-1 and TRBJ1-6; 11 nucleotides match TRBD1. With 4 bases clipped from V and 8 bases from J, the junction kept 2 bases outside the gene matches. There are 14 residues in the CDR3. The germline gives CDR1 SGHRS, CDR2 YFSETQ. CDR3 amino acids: CASSTGQGDSPLHF. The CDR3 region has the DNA TGCGCCAGCAGCACGGGACAGGGGGATTCACCCCTCCACTTT.

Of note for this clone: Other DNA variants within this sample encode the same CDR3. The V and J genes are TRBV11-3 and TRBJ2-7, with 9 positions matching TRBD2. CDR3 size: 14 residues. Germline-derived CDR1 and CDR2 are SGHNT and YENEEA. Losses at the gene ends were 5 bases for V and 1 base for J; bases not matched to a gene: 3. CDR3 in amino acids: CASSPTSGSYEQYF. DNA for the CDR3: TGTGCCAGCAGCCCGACTAGCGGATCCTACGAGCAGTACTTC.

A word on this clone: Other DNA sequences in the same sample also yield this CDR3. The CDR3 nucleotides read TGTGCCTGGAGTCGGGACACTGAAGCTTTCTTT. Its protein product is CAWSRDTEAFF. The chain links TRBV30 to TRBJ1-1; D remains unclear. The CDR3 sequence is 11 residues long. The germline CDR1 and CDR2 sequences are GTSNPN and SVGIG (reference sequence). V shed 2 bases and J shed 3 bases, with 4 bases lying between them. Together with reference TRBV30 and TRBJ1-1, the CDR3 gives the full variable domain: SQTIHQWPATLVQPVGSPLSLECTVEGTSNPNLYWYRQAAGRGLQLLFYSVGIGQISSEVPQNLSASRPQDRQFILSSKKLLLSDSGFYLCAWSRDTEAFFGQGTRLTVV.

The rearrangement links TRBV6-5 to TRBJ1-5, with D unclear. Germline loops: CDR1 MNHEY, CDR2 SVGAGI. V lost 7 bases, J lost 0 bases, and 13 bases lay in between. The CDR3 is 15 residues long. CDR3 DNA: TGTGCCAGCATTCCGGGGAGCCATAGCAATCAGCCCCAGCATTTT. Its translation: CASIPGSHSNQPQHF.

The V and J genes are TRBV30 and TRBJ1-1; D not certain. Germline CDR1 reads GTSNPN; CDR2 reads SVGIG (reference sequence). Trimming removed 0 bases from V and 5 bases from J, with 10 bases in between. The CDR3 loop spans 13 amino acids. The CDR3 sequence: CAWSVLRRTEAFF. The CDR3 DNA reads TGTGCCTGGAGTGTACTAAGGAGGACTGAAGCTTTCTTT.

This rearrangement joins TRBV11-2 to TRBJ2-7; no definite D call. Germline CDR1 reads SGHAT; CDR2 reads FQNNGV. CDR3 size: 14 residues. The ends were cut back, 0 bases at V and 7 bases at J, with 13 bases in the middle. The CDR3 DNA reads TGTGCCAGCAGCTTAGACCCTAGACTCGGAGAGCAGTACTTC. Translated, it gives CASSLDPRLGEQYF.

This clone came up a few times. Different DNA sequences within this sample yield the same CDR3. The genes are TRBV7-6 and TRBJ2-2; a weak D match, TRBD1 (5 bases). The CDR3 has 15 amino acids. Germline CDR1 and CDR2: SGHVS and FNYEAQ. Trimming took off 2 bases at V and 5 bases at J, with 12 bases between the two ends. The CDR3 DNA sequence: TGTGCCAGCAGCTTATACGCAGGGAATACCGGGGAGCTGTTTTTT. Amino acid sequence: CASSLYAGNTGELFF.

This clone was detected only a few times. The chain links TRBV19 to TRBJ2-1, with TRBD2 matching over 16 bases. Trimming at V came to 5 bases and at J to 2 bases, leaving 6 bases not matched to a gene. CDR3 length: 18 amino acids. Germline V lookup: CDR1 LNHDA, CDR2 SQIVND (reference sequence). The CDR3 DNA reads TGTGCCAGTAGTCCTGGGACTAGCGGGGGGGCCACCTACAATGAGCAGTTCTTC. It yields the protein CASSPGTSGGATYNEQFF.

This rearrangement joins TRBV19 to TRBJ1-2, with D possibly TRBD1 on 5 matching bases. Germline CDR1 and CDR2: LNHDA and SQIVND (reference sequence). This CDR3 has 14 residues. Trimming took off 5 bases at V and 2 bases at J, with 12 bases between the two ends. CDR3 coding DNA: TGTGCCAGTAGTGTCCAGGGTCCGAACTATGGCTACACCTTC. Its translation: CASSVQGPNYGYTF.